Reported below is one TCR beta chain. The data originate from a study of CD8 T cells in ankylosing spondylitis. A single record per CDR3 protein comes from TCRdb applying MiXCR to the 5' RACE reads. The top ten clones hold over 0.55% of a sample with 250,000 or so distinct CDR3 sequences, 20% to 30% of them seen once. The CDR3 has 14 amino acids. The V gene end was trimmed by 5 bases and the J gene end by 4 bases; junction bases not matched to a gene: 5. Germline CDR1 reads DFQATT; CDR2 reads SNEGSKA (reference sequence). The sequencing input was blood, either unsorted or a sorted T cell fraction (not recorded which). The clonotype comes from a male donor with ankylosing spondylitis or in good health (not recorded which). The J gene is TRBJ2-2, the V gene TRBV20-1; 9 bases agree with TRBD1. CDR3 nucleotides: TGCAGTGCTCAGGACAGGGGCGGCACCGGGGAGCTGTTTTTT. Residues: CSAQDRGGTGELFF.